The text below deals with one T cell receptor (beta chain). Its antigen is unidentified. This entry belongs to a study of shared clonotypes between healthy human individuals. Study at large: Contributing individuals were a couple of females and a few males aged 18 to 49. Study observations and caveats: Across a handful of donors, naive CD4 shared about 5%, naive CD8 3.5% to 4%, memory CD4 more than 2%, memory CD8 approximately 0.4%. In general, naive subsets displayed greater estimated richness than memory subsets did.

As handled by the study authors: ImmunoSEQ output lacked quality scores and full-length reads, limiting matched filtering. Clones were read by immunoSEQ multiplex PCR, and TCRdb kept only the in-frame ones, dropping some. V, J and clone size are those of that table, while D and trimming were read from the DNA. The data hold 2 million to 2.5 million clones, with roughly 90% observed a single time. V was clipped by 2 bases and J by 0 bases, with 8 bases between them. CDR1 and CDR2 from the germline V gene are SGHRS and YFSETQ. The CDR3 runs to 15 residues. The V and J genes are TRBV5-1 and TRBJ2-2, with TRBD2 as a possible D gene (6 bases). The TCR originated in a man between 18 and 35 years old in good health. Some clones in this sample may be carry-over from other donors' samples. Source material: naive CD4+ T cells from PBMCs. Noted subset: CD45RA+ positively selected. This chain's CDR3 is CASSFGSANTGELFF. CDR3 DNA: TGCGCCAGCAGCTTCGGGAGCGCGAACACCGGGGAGCTGTTTTTT.